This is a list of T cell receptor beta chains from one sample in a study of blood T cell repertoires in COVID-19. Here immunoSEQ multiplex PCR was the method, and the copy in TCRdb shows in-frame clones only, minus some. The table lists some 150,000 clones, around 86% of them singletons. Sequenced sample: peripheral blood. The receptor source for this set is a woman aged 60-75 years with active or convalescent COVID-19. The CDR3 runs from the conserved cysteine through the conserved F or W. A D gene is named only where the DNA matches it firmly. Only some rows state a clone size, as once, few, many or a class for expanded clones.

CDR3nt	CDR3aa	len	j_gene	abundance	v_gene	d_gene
TGTGCCAGCAGCTTCGTTGCGGGAGGCTGGTATTTT	CASSFVAGGWYF	12	TRBJ2-3	NA	TRBV11-2	TRBD2
TGCGCCAGCAGCTTGTTCGAGACAGGGGGCTACTATAGCCGCACAGATACGCAGTATTTT	CASSLFETGGYYSRTDTQYF	20	TRBJ2-3	NA	TRBV5-1	TRBD1
TGCGCCAGCAGCTTGGACAGGGCCCCCCTATCGAACACTGAAGCTTTCTTT	CASSLDRAPLSNTEAFF	17	TRBJ1-1	once	TRBV5-1	NA
TGTGCCAGCACCTCGGGAAATCAGCCCCAGCATTTT	CASTSGNQPQHF	12	TRBJ1-5	NA	TRBV27	NA
TGCGCCAGCAGTCTGGGACTGCAAGAGACCCAGTACTTC	CASSLGLQETQYF	13	TRBJ2-5	NA	TRBV4-3	NA
TGTGCCAGCAGCTTATCTATCTCTGGAAACACCATATATTTT	CASSLSISGNTIYF	14	TRBJ1-3	NA	TRBV7-2	NA
TGTGCCAGCAGTCGCGGGACGGCTCTCGCTTTCTTT	CASSRGTALAFF	12	TRBJ1-1	NA	TRBV6-2/TRBV6-3	NA
TGTGCCACCAGTGTCCCGGGAAGCTATGGCTACACCTTC	CATSVPGSYGYTF	13	TRBJ1-2	few	TRBV24-1	NA
TGTGCCAGCAGTTACCGACAGGTCGACTATGGCTACACCTTC	CASSYRQVDYGYTF	14	TRBJ1-2	NA	TRBV5-5	NA
TGTGCCAGCAGCTTACTAGCAGGCTACGAGCAGTACTTC	CASSLLAGYEQYF	13	TRBJ2-7	NA	TRBV7-2	NA
TGTGCCAGCAGTTTTCTGATCCTCAGTTATGGCTACACCTTC	CASSFLILSYGYTF	14	TRBJ1-2	NA	TRBV28	NA
TGTGCCAGTATGTCGAGGACTAGCGGTTCTAGGGACAATGAGCAGTTCTTC	CASMSRTSGSRDNEQFF	17	TRBJ2-1	NA	TRBV19	TRBD2
TGTGCCAGCAGCTGGACAGTCTATGGCTACACCTTC	CASSWTVYGYTF	12	TRBJ1-2	few	TRBV5-6	NA
TGCGCCAGCAGCTTTGGACAGGGGTACAATGAGCAGTTCTTC	CASSFGQGYNEQFF	14	TRBJ2-1	NA	TRBV5-1	TRBD1
TGTGCCAGCAGCGTAACGGACAACTCGAACACCGGGGAGCTGTTTTTT	CASSVTDNSNTGELFF	16	TRBJ2-2	NA	TRBV9	NA
TGTGCCAGCAGCCAAGACGGAGCCACAGATACGCAGTATTTT	CASSQDGATDTQYF	14	TRBJ2-3	NA	TRBV14	NA
TGTGCCAGCAGGGAGACGACAGGCCTCGGCTACACCTTC	CASRETTGLGYTF	13	TRBJ1-2	NA	TRBV2	NA
TGTGCCAGCAGCCATGACAGGGGGTATGGCACTGAAGCTTTCTTT	CASSHDRGYGTEAFF	15	TRBJ1-1	NA	TRBV7-2	TRBD1
TGTGCCAGCAGTTCCGGACAGGGCTCCTATAATTCACCCCTCCACTTT	CASSSGQGSYNSPLHF	16	TRBJ1-6	NA	TRBV28	TRBD1
TGTGCCACCAGTGATTTAAAGAGCGGGGGGGCCGTTACGCAGTATTTT	CATSDLKSGGAVTQYF	16	TRBJ2-3	NA	TRBV24-1	TRBD2
TGTGCCTGGAGTGGGGGGGTGAACACTGAAGCTTTCTTT	CAWSGGVNTEAFF	13	TRBJ1-1	NA	TRBV30	NA
TGTGCCAGCAGCTTAGGACTAACCCGCAATGAGCAGTTCTTC	CASSLGLTRNEQFF	14	TRBJ2-1	NA	TRBV7-9	NA
TGTGCCAGTAGGGACAGAACTAATTCACCCCTCCACTTT	CASRDRTNSPLHF	13	TRBJ1-6	NA	TRBV19	NA
TGTGCCAGCAGCACCAACAGGGGGCCCAATTCACCCCTCCACTTT	CASSTNRGPNSPLHF	15	TRBJ1-6	NA	TRBV7-8	TRBD1
TGTGCCAGCAGCCCCTCTGGAGGGGACTATGGCTACACCTTC	CASSPSGGDYGYTF	14	TRBJ1-2	NA	TRBV4-2	NA
TGTGCCAGCAAAATCAGTGTAGAGACCCAGTACTTC	CASKISVETQYF	12	TRBJ2-5	NA	TRBV2	NA
TGTGCCAGCAGCCCCTCGGACAGGGGACGAGCGAACACCGGGGAGCTGTTTTTT	CASSPSDRGRANTGELFF	18	TRBJ2-2	NA	TRBV5-4	TRBD1
TGTGCCAGCAGCCCACCCCGACAGGGGCGGAATGAAAAACTGTTTTTT	CASSPPRQGRNEKLFF	16	TRBJ1-4	NA	TRBV7-2	TRBD1
TGTGCCAGCACCCGGGGGTCCCTGGGAAACACCATATATTTT	CASTRGSLGNTIYF	14	TRBJ1-3	NA	TRBV28	NA
TGTGCCAGCAGTTACTCGAAGGGGAAGAATTCACCCCTCCACTTT	CASSYSKGKNSPLHF	15	TRBJ1-6	NA	TRBV6-5	NA
TGCGCCAGCAGCCCCGGGGACAGGGAAAATCAGCCCCAGCATTTT	CASSPGDRENQPQHF	15	TRBJ1-5	NA	TRBV5-1	TRBD1
TGTGCCACCAGTGAATACGACTGGAATGGCTACACCTTC	CATSEYDWNGYTF	13	TRBJ1-2	few	TRBV24-1	NA
TGTGCCAGCAGTTTATTCGTCCCGAACACCGGGGAGCTGTTTTTT	CASSLFVPNTGELFF	15	TRBJ2-2	NA	TRBV27	NA
TGTGCCAGCAGCTTAGGGGGGCCGGAGACCCAGTACTTC	CASSLGGPETQYF	13	TRBJ2-5	NA	TRBV7-2	NA
TGTGCCAGCAGTTTCCGGACTAGCACGGGAGGCAATGAGCAGTTCTTC	CASSFRTSTGGNEQFF	16	TRBJ2-1	NA	TRBV27	TRBD2
TGTGCCAGCAGCTTGGTGTCGCACGCGGTTCGGGGGGCCAACGTCCTGACTTTC	CASSLVSHAVRGANVLTF	18	TRBJ2-6	NA	TRBV5-6	NA
TGTGCCAGCAGCCCTCCCGCGGGAGGGCTCCATGAGCAGTTCTTC	CASSPPAGGLHEQFF	15	TRBJ2-1	many	TRBV11-3	TRBD2
TGTGCCAGCAGCGTAGGACCGGGACAGGGCTACTATGGCTACACCTTC	CASSVGPGQGYYGYTF	16	TRBJ1-2	NA	TRBV9	TRBD1
TGTGCCAGCAGTTTAGGCTTCGGTGCGGGGAATGGCTACACCTTC	CASSLGFGAGNGYTF	15	TRBJ1-2	NA	TRBV27	NA
TGTGCCAGCAGCCGGACTAGAGGTTACGAGCAGTACTTC	CASSRTRGYEQYF	13	TRBJ2-7	NA	TRBV7-2	TRBD2
TGTGCCACCATTCTGTCGGGAGGGAACGAGCAGTACTTC	CATILSGGNEQYF	13	TRBJ2-7	NA	TRBV25-1	TRBD2
TGTGCCAGCAGTTACGGACAGACGATCCAACTGTTTTTT	CASSYGQTIQLFF	13	TRBJ1-4	NA	TRBV6-2/TRBV6-3	NA
TGCGCCAGCAGCCAAGCTCTGGGGCTAGCGGGAGGCGGCTACGAGCAGTACTTC	CASSQALGLAGGGYEQYF	18	TRBJ2-7	NA	TRBV4-3	TRBD2
TGTGCCAGCACATCGGACAGGGGTGGCACTGAAGCTTTCTTT	CASTSDRGGTEAFF	14	TRBJ1-1	NA	TRBV7-9	TRBD1
TGTGCCACCAGCAGGGAGAGGGACAGCTCTAACTATGGCTACACCTTC	CATSRERDSSNYGYTF	16	TRBJ1-2	once	TRBV15	TRBD1
TGTGCCAGCAGCCCTAGCGGGACTAGCGGGGGGCCCCAGTACTTC	CASSPSGTSGGPQYF	15	TRBJ2-5	few	TRBV7-9	TRBD2
TGTGCCAGCAGTCGACAGGGGATGGTTGGACAAGAGACCCAGTACTTC	CASSRQGMVGQETQYF	16	TRBJ2-5	NA	TRBV6-2/TRBV6-3	TRBD1
TGTGCCAGCAGCTTAGTTGGACTAGCGGGAGGGCCTGTAAGGGGGGAGCAGTTCTTC	CASSLVGLAGGPVRGEQFF	19	TRBJ2-1	NA	TRBV7-2	TRBD2
TGTGCCATCAGTGAGCTTCCAGCTAACTATGGCTACACCTTC	CAISELPANYGYTF	14	TRBJ1-2	few	TRBV10-3	NA
TGTGCCAGTAGTATTGAAGGTAGCGGGAGATACGAGCAGTACTTC	CASSIEGSGRYEQYF	15	TRBJ2-7	NA	TRBV19	TRBD2
TGTGCTAGTGGTGACTTCTACACCGGGGAGCTGTTTTTT	CASGDFYTGELFF	13	TRBJ2-2	NA	TRBV12-5	NA
TGTGCCAGCAGCCAAGGGCGGGGCCGGACCTGGTTCTTC	CASSQGRGRTWFF	13	TRBJ2-1	once	TRBV3-1/TRBV3-2	NA
TGTGCCATCAAAGACAGGGGTGAAAGGCCCGGGGAGCTGTTTTTT	CAIKDRGERPGELFF	15	TRBJ2-2	NA	TRBV10-3	TRBD1
TGTGCCAGCAGCCTGGAGGGGGACACCGGGGAGCTGTTTTTT	CASSLEGDTGELFF	14	TRBJ2-2	NA	TRBV5-4	NA